Shown below are 16 T cell receptor beta chains from a single sample sequenced in a study of cytomegalovirus exposure and HLA in healthy donors. PCR was performed using 60 Vbeta and 13 Jbeta primers. TCRdb's copy holds only in-frame clones and misses some; the assay was immunoSEQ multiplex PCR. The sample lists 95,000 to 120,000 clones; 65% to 75% were seen once. Material: PBMCs. The receptors were gathered from a woman aged 40 to 50 in good health and CMV-seropositive.

V usage is TRBV15 and J usage is TRBJ1-1; 8 bases map to TRBD1. Trimming took 2 bases from V and 5 from J; bases not matched to a gene: 7. The CDR3 runs 15 residues. Germline CDR1 reads LNHNV; CDR2 reads YYDKDF (reference sequence). The CDR3 DNA reads as TGTGCCACCAGCAGACCAGACAGGGGCAGGACTGAAGCTTTCTTT. Residues: CATSRPDRGRTEAFF.

This clone showed up just once. DNA of the CDR3: TGTGCCAGCTCACGGGTGGGCTCAGGACTCTCTGGAAACACCATATATTTT. Protein: CASSRVGSGLSGNTIYF. This chain joins TRBV18 and TRBJ1-3; no firm D call. The V end lost 4 bases, the J end lost 0 bases, and 16 bases lay between the germline ends. Germline V lookup: CDR1 KGHSH, CDR2 LQKENI. This CDR3 is 17 amino acids long.

This clone has more than one count but fewer than ten. V usage is TRBV7-6 and J usage is TRBJ2-2; D might be TRBD1 (6 bases). In germline, CDR1 is SGHVS, CDR2 FNYEAQ. The CDR3 contains 16 residues. V lost 2 bases, J lost 3 bases, and 13 bases lay in between. As DNA, the CDR3 is TGTGCCAGCAGCTTACTCGGGACATGGGACACCGGGGAGCTGTTTTTT. Protein: CASSLLGTWDTGELFF.

This clone appeared a few times. The chain carries TRBV5-1 and TRBJ2-1; no definite D call. There are 14 residues in the CDR3. The V gene lost 0 bases and the J gene lost 2 bases, with 6 bases spanning the gap. Per germline, CDR1 SGHRS and CDR2 YFSETQ. The CDR3 loop is CASSLEAAYNEQFF. CDR3 in DNA: TGCGCCAGCAGCTTGGAGGCGGCCTACAATGAGCAGTTCTTC.

The chain carries TRBV19 and TRBJ2-5, with 10 positions matching TRBD1. Germline CDR1 LNHDA, CDR2 SQIVND (reference sequence). This CDR3 spans 15 amino acids. The J segment lost 4 bases and the V segment lost 4 bases, leaving 6 bases of the junction unmatched. As DNA, the CDR3 is TGTGCCAGTAGTACCCAGACAGGGGGCGGAGAGACCCAGTACTTC. Its protein product is CASSTQTGGGETQYF.

V and J are TRBV30 and TRBJ1-1; TRBD1 matches 7 bases. V gave up 2 bases and J gave up 0 bases; unmatched junction bases: 6. Germline V gene sequence: CDR1 GTSNPN, CDR2 SVGIG (reference sequence). The CDR3 has 15 amino acids. CDR3 in DNA: TGTGCCTGGAGTCCCAGGGACAGTATGAACACTGAAGCTTTCTTT. Its protein is CAWSPRDSMNTEAFF.

The chain is built from TRBV6-1 and TRBJ1-1; 7 nucleotides agree with TRBD1. Trimming cost V 6 bases and J 11 bases; bases outside gene matches: 9. The germline gives CDR1 MNHNS, CDR2 SASEGT. CDR3 size: 12 residues. CDR3 DNA: TGTGCCAGCAGAGGTTCAGGGGGAAGTGCTTTCTTT. Translation gives CASRGSGGSAFF.

The chain links TRBV7-3 to TRBJ1-1; TRBD1 agrees at 9 bases. Germline loops: CDR1 SGHTA, CDR2 FQGTGA. The CDR3 has 15 residues. V trimming: 5 bases; J trimming: 0 bases; junction bases outside the gene matches: 4. In DNA, the CDR3 is TGTGCCAGCAGCCAAACAGGGGGCCTGAACACTGAAGCTTTCTTT. This translates into CASSQTGGLNTEAFF.

This clone was seen a few times. The chain recombines TRBV6-9 with TRBJ2-2, with 16 bases aligning to TRBD2. The V gene end was trimmed by 6 bases and the J gene end by 6 bases; junction bases not matched to a gene: 16. Germline CDR1 reads MNHGY; CDR2 reads SVAAGI. There are 20 residues in the CDR3. CDR3 coding DNA: TGTGCCAGCAGGGTGGGACTAGCGGGGGGGCCGGGCCTTAAGGCCGGGGAGCTGTTTTTT. It specifies CASRVGLAGGPGLKAGELFF.

Only a few counts were recorded for this clone. This chain connects TRBV7-9 to TRBJ2-4; 9 nucleotides agree with TRBD1. V was clipped by 5 bases and J by 8 bases; unmatched bases: 4. CDR1 is SEHNR and CDR2 is FQNEAQ in the germline V gene (reference sequence). This CDR3 has 13 residues. The DNA for the CDR3 is TGTGCCAGCAGCAATGGACAGGGGCACATTCAGTACTTC. The encoded protein is CASSNGQGHIQYF.

In its sample, this clone was seen a few times. The V and J genes are TRBV6-1 and TRBJ2-6; possible D gene TRBD2, 7 bases. Trimming cost V 3 bases and J 0 bases, with 21 bases left between them. Germline V lookup: CDR1 MNHNS, CDR2 SASEGT. The CDR3 runs to 20 residues. The CDR3 sequence is CASSERRGRAITSGANVLTF. CDR3 sequence (DNA): TGTGCCAGCAGTGAGAGGAGGGGGAGGGCTATTACCTCTGGGGCCAACGTCCTGACTTTC.

V usage is TRBV27 and J usage is TRBJ2-7; tentatively, D is TRBD1 (6 bases). Trimming shortened V by 3 bases and J by 5 bases, and 17 bases separated the two germline ends. CDR3 size: 15 residues. Germline CDR1 reads MNHEY; CDR2 reads SMNVEV (reference sequence). The CDR3 bases are TGTGCCAGCAGTTTCACATCACCTTACAGGGACGAGCAGTACTTC. Protein: CASSFTSPYRDEQYF.

J is TRBJ1-1 and V is TRBV11-3, with TRBD1 as a possible D gene (5 bases). This CDR3 is 16 amino acids long. Trimming took off 3 bases at V and 2 bases at J, with 16 bases between the two ends. The germline CDR1 and CDR2 sequences are SGHNT and YENEEA. Here the CDR3 DNA reads TGTGCCAGCAGCTTGGAGACGACAGCACCTAACACTGAAGCTTTCTTT. Residues: CASSLETTAPNTEAFF.

The gene calls are TRBV7-8 and TRBJ1-1, with D uncertain. This CDR3 is built from 14 residues. V gave up 2 bases and J gave up 2 bases, with 9 bases separating them. CDR1 and CDR2 (germline): SGHVS, FQNEAQ. The CDR3 DNA is TGTGCCAGCAGCTTAATGGGCACTAACACTGAAGCTTTCTTT. Translated: CASSLMGTNTEAFF.

The chain links TRBV12-5 to TRBJ2-7, with D possibly being TRBD2 (7 bases). The CDR3 is 15 amino acids. Germline lookup yields CDR1 LGHNT and CDR2 FRNRAP. Trimming removed 5 bases from V and 9 bases from J, with 23 bases in between. The CDR3 loop reads CASGPYGGRGLRQYF. CDR3 DNA: TGTGCTAGTGGTCCCTACGGAGGGCGGGGGCTCCGGCAGTACTTC.

This sequence joins TRBV7-9 and TRBJ2-5, with 11 bases that match TRBD2. CDR1 and CDR2 from the germline V gene are SEHNR and FQNEAQ (reference sequence). Losses at the gene ends were 1 base for V and 1 base for J; bases not matched to a gene: 2. The length of the CDR3 is 16 residues. The CDR3 sequence: CASSLGLAGGQETQYF. CDR3 nucleotides: TGTGCCAGCAGCTTAGGGCTAGCGGGGGGCCAAGAGACCCAGTACTTC.